The source of this TCR beta chain is a study of identical twins. The study's findings and limits: Memory repertoires lacked the insertion deficit that abundant cord blood beta clonotypes showed. Rather than following the same donors, the conclusions depended on cross-sectional statistical analysis. Among monozygotic twins, out-of-frame TCR alpha sharing exceeded what models predicted.

Remarks on this clonotype: What it binds is unknown.

Each cDNA held unique molecular identifiers, and template switching gave it a universal primer site. MiXCR was run by TCRdb on the 5' RACE reads, yielding one entry per CDR3 protein. The table has some 460,000 distinct CDR3 sequences, around 14% seen once. The CDR3 extends over 16 amino acids. Germline values: CDR1 DFQATT, CDR2 SNEGSKA (reference sequence). The germline V and J ends were trimmed by 6 bases and 2 bases, with 22 bases remaining between them. A further study also used this sample, focusing on yellow fever vaccine responses in identical twins.

This clonotype was sampled from a woman aged 18-29 years in good health. Sequencing was performed on CD4+ T cells sorted from blood. The chain carries TRBV20-1 and TRBJ2-5; TRBD2 is a possible D gene (5 bases). The CDR3 DNA is TGCAGTGCAGCACCGCTACTAGATAGTAGGCAAGAGACCCAGTACTTC. Protein: CSAAPLLDSRQETQYF.